This T cell receptor beta chain was profiled in a study of cytomegalovirus exposure and HLA in healthy donors. Overall study findings and caveats: Association with HLA alleles at 0.05 false discovery rate was found for 16,951 TCR beta sequences in a later analysis. The study put under 200 TCR beta chains on its list as cytomegalovirus-associated. Some V segments could not be told apart, so they were left out, TRBV6-2 and TRBV6-3 among them.

The PCR contained 60 Vbeta and 13 Jbeta primers. Using immunoSEQ multiplex PCR, the repertoire was profiled, and TCRdb retains in-frame clones only, with some absent. The repertoire consists of fewer than 300,000 clones, with about nine tenths occurring once and the leading ten covering 3.5% to 4.5%. V lost 0 bases and J 5 bases, leaving 13 bases between the germline ends. The CDR3 extends over 15 amino acids. Germline V gene sequence: CDR1 SGHVS, CDR2 FNYEAQ. A remark on this clone: The antigen remains undetermined.

The sequence came from a man in his forties in good health and CMV-seropositive. The V and J genes are TRBV7-6 and TRBJ2-5, with a tentative D call TRBD1 (5 bases). The sequencing input was PBMCs. CDR3 sequence: CASSLAPREGETQYF. As DNA, the CDR3 is TGTGCCAGCAGCTTAGCGCCCAGGGAAGGGGAGACCCAGTACTTC.